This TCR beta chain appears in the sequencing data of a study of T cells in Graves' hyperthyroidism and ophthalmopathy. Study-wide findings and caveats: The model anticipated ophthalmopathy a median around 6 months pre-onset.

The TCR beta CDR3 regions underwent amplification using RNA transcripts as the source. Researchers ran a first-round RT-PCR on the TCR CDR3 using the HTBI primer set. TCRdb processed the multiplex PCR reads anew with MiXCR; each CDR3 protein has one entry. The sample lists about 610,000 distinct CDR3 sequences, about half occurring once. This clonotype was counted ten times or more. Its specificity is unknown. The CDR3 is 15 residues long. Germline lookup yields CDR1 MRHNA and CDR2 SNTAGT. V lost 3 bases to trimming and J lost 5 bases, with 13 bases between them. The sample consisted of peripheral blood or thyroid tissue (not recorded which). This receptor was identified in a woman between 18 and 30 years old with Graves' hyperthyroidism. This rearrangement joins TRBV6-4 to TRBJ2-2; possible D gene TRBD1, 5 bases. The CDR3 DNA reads TGTGCCAGCAGTGATAAAGGGGAAGGGACCGGGGAGCTGTTTTTT. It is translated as CASSDKGEGTGELFF.